Following are 21 T cell receptor beta chains from one sample sequenced in a study of OX40 agonist ivuxolimab in advanced cancers. Clones were sequenced by immunoSEQ multiplex PCR, and TCRdb holds only the in-frame ones, with some missing. The data show 60,000 to 95,000 clones, roughly nine tenths seen once. Sequenced material: CD4+ or CD8+ T cells sorted from blood, taken in a trial of the OX40 agonist ivuxolimab. The receptors originated from an adult with an advanced solid tumor such as melanoma, head and neck, liver or kidney cancer.

The genes are TRBV5-4 and TRBJ2-3, with 10 nucleotides matching TRBD1. The CDR3 loop spans 16 amino acids. Losses at the gene ends were 2 bases for V and 4 bases for J; bases not matched to a gene: 7. Per germline, CDR1 SGHNT and CDR2 YYREEE (reference sequence). The CDR3 DNA sequence: TGTGCCAGCAGCTTTTCGACAGGGGGCGTCCCAGATACGCAGTATTTT. Amino acids: CASSFSTGGVPDTQYF.

The CDR3 sequence: CSGSLAGELFF. The CDR3 DNA is TGCAGCGGCAGTTTGGCCGGGGAGCTGTTTTTT. The chain has TRBV29-1 and TRBJ2-2; D not resolved. CDR1 and CDR2 (germline): SQVTM, ANQGSEA. CDR3 length equals 11 residues. With 7 bases removed from V and 6 bases from J, the gap between germline ends came to 9 bases.

The sample holds one count of this clone. Other DNA sequences in the same sample also yield this CDR3. This chain uses TRBV5-1 with TRBJ2-5; no firm D call. The CDR3 loop spans 14 amino acids. Trimming removed 0 bases from V and 4 bases from J, with 10 bases in between. Germline CDR1 and CDR2: SGHRS and YFSETQ. CDR3 coding DNA: TGCGCCAGCAGCTTGGCGCAGTTAGGAGAGACCCAGTACTTC. It translates to CASSLAQLGETQYF.

The chain couples TRBV7-6 to TRBJ1-1; the match to TRBD1 covers 7 bases. Germline assignment: CDR1 SGHVS and CDR2 FNYEAQ. CDR3 length: 12 amino acids. J lost 8 bases, V lost 4 bases, and 4 bases had no gene match. The CDR3 sequence is CASSSQGIEAFF. CDR3 sequence (DNA): TGTGCCAGCAGCTCACAGGGGATAGAAGCTTTCTTT.

This chain uses TRBV7-6 with TRBJ2-2; the match to TRBD1 covers 8 bases. This CDR3 has 17 residues. V shed 6 bases and J 0 bases; nucleotides not matched to a gene: 9. Germline loops: CDR1 SGHVS, CDR2 FNYEAQ. The CDR3 DNA reads TGTGCCAGCAGACCTACAGGGGGACTGGCGAACACCGGGGAGCTGTTTTTT. This gives the protein CASRPTGGLANTGELFF.

The genes are TRBV10-2 and TRBJ1-3; perhaps TRBD1 as D (6 bases). V dropped 8 bases and J dropped 4 bases, with 18 bases sitting between them. Germline CDR1 WSHSY, CDR2 SAAADI. This CDR3 is built from 15 residues. The CDR3 sequence: CASSEGQVVGNTIYF. CDR3 in DNA: TGCGCCAGCTCCGAGGGACAAGTTGTAGGAAACACCATATATTTT.

DNA for the CDR3: TGTGCCAGCAGTTCCTTTGGGACAGGGACCTACGAGCAGTACTTC. This sequence encodes CASSSFGTGTYEQYF. This chain joins TRBV25-1 and TRBJ2-7, with TRBD1 matching 9 bases. With 5 bases clipped from V and 2 bases from J, the junction kept 7 bases outside the gene matches. CDR1 is MGHDK and CDR2 is SYGVNS in the germline V gene. The CDR3 has 15 residues.

The genes are TRBV9 and TRBJ2-3; 9 nucleotides match TRBD2. The CDR3 covers 15 residues. Trimming took 4 bases from V and 5 from J; bases not matched to a gene: 8. Germline loops: CDR1 SGDLS, CDR2 YYNGEE. CDR3 protein: CASSLGGGALDTQYF. The CDR3 bases are TGTGCCAGCAGCTTGGGCGGGGGGGCCTTAGATACGCAGTATTTT.

This rearrangement joins TRBV7-2 to TRBJ1-5; D not resolved. The germline V and J ends were trimmed by 6 bases and 5 bases, with 14 bases remaining between them. The CDR3 totals 14 residues. In germline, CDR1 is SGHTA, CDR2 FQGNSA. The CDR3 region is CASRSTGFDQPQHF. The CDR3 nucleotides are TGTGCCAGCAGGTCCACCGGGTTCGATCAGCCCCAGCATTTT.

The chain carries TRBV27 and TRBJ2-7; the D is unclear. V dropped 6 bases and J dropped 7 bases, with 16 bases sitting between them. This CDR3 region has 13 residues. The germline gives CDR1 MNHEY, CDR2 SMNVEV (reference sequence). CDR3 in amino acids: CASSRTPASEQYF. DNA of the CDR3: TGTGCCAGCAGCCGCACACCCGCTAGTGAGCAGTACTTC.

The rearrangement joins TRBV18 to TRBJ1-4; 8 positions agree with TRBD1. This CDR3 spans 15 amino acids. Germline V lookup: CDR1 KGHSH, CDR2 LQKENI. The junction had 2 bases not matched to a gene; V was cut back by 4 bases and J by 1 base. This CDR3 is CASSLQGGTNEKLFF. Written as DNA, the CDR3 is TGTGCCAGCTCACTACAGGGGGGAACTAATGAAAAACTGTTTTTT.

The rearrangement links TRBV5-3 to TRBJ2-1; the D gene could be TRBD1 or TRBD2 (5 bases each). TRBV5-3 is marked as an open reading frame, function uncertain. Trimming pared 6 bases from V and 0 bases from J, leaving 13 bases between. CDR3 size: 15 residues. The CDR3 is CARTDAGASYNEQFF. The CDR3 coding sequence is TGTGCCAGAACCGATGCCGGGGCCTCCTACAATGAGCAGTTCTTC.

Concerning this clone itself: The sample carries other DNA sequences with the same CDR3. The rearrangement joins TRBV18 to TRBJ2-6; no definite D call. V lost 0 bases to trimming and J lost 4 bases, with 4 bases between them. CDR1 KGHSH and CDR2 LQKENI come from the germline V gene. The CDR3 contains 14 residues. CDR3 DNA: TGTGCCAGCTCACCACCGACGGGGGCCAACGTCCTGACTTTC. This codes for CASSPPTGANVLTF.

This sequence joins TRBV11-3 and TRBJ2-1; 8 bases map to TRBD2. CDR1 and CDR2 (germline): SGHNT, YENEEA. J was trimmed by 6 bases and V by 1 base; bases with no gene match: 2. This CDR3 region has 14 residues. CDR3 region: CASSLGTSPNEQFF. The CDR3 region has the DNA TGTGCCAGCAGCTTAGGGACTAGCCCCAATGAGCAGTTCTTC.

V gene TRBV5-4 combines with J gene TRBJ2-5; 14 bases map to TRBD2. V trimming: 4 bases; J trimming: 5 bases; junction bases outside the gene matches: 7. CDR1 is SGHNT and CDR2 is YYREEE in the germline V gene (reference sequence). The CDR3 has 16 amino acids. The chain's CDR3 is CASSRGLAGGGETQYF. The DNA of the CDR3 is TGTGCCAGCAGCCGTGGACTAGCGGGGGGTGGGGAGACCCAGTACTTC.

The genes are TRBV19 and TRBJ1-5; D is uncertain. Trimming shortened V by 3 bases and J by 0 bases, and 9 bases separated the two germline ends. Germline CDR1 LNHDA, CDR2 SQIVND (reference sequence). The CDR3 spans 15 residues. The CDR3 is CASSIVGFSNQPQHF. CDR3 in DNA: TGTGCCAGTAGTATTGTGGGATTTAGCAATCAGCCCCAGCATTTT.

The rearrangement joins TRBV10-3 to TRBJ2-7; D is possibly TRBD1 (8 bases). Per germline, CDR1 ENHRY and CDR2 SYGVKD. CDR3 size: 14 residues. Trimming took off 6 bases at V and 7 bases at J, with 19 bases between the two ends. The CDR3 region is CAISQAGQEEEQYF. For the CDR3, the DNA is TGTGCCATCAGCCAAGCGGGACAGGAGGAAGAGCAGTACTTC.

The rearrangement joins TRBV6-1 to TRBJ1-5; no clear D gene. Germline lookup yields CDR1 MNHNS and CDR2 SASEGT. Trimming pared 2 bases from V and 7 bases from J, leaving 15 bases between. This CDR3 contains 15 residues. CDR3 sequence reads: CASSEPSDSGQPQHF. CDR3 nucleotide sequence: TGTGCCAGCAGTGAACCCTCGGATAGCGGACAGCCCCAGCATTTT.

The chain links TRBV6-5 to TRBJ2-2, with D perhaps given as TRBD1 or TRBD2 (6 bases each). Germline CDR1 is MNHEY and CDR2 is SVGAGI. With 7 bases removed from V and 2 bases from J, the gap between germline ends came to 11 bases. The CDR3 loop spans 14 amino acids. This CDR3 reads CASKGGFNTGELFF. The CDR3 DNA sequence: TGTGCCAGCAAGGGGGGCTTTAACACCGGGGAGCTGTTTTTT.

The chain couples TRBV5-1 to TRBJ1-1, with no clear D. From germline, CDR1 is SGHRS and CDR2 YFSETQ. Trimming stripped 3 bases from V and 0 bases from J, with 9 bases between. CDR3 size: 14 residues. In DNA, the CDR3 is TGCGCCAGCAGCTCTCGGGTGTTGAACACTGAAGCTTTCTTT. Amino acid sequence: CASSSRVLNTEAFF.

The chain links TRBV18 to TRBJ2-1; no firm D call. This CDR3 region has 14 residues. V lost 2 bases and J lost 3, with 8 bases in between. The germline V gene encodes CDR1 KGHSH and CDR2 LQKENI. The CDR3 loop reads CASSPMEVYNEQFF. The DNA of the CDR3 is TGTGCCAGCTCACCAATGGAAGTCTACAATGAGCAGTTCTTC.